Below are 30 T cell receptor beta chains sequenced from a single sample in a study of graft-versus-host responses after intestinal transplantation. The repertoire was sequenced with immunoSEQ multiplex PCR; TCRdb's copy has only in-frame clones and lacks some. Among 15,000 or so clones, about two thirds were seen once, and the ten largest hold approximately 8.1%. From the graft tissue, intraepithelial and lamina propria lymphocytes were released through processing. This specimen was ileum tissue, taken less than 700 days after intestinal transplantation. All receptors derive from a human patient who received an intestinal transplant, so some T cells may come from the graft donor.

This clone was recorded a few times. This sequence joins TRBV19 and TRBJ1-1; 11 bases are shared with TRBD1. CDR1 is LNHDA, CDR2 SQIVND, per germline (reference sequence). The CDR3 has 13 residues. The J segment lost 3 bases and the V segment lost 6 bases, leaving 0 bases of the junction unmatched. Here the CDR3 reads CASRGQGDTEAFF. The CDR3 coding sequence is TGTGCCAGTAGGGGACAGGGGGACACTGAAGCTTTCTTT.

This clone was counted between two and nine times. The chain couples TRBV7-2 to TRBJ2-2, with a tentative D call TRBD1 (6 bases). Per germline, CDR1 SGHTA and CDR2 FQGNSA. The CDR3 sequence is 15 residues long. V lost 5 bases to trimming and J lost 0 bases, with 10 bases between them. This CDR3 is CASSPSGANTGELFF. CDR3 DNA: TGTGCCAGCAGCCCCTCAGGGGCGAACACCGGGGAGCTGTTTTTT. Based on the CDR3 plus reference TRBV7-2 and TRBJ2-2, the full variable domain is GAGVSQSPSNKVTEKGKDVELRCDPISGHTALYWYRQSLGQGLEFLIYFQGNSAPDKSGLPSDRFSAERTGGSVSTLTIQRTQQEDSAVYLCASSPSGANTGELFFGEGSRLTVL.

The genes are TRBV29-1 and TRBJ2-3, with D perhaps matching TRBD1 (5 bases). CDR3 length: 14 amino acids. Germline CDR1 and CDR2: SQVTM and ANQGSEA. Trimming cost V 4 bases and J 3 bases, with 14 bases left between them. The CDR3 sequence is CSVGGLGVTDTQYF. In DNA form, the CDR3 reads TGCAGCGTTGGGGGTTTAGGGGTTACAGATACGCAGTATTTT.

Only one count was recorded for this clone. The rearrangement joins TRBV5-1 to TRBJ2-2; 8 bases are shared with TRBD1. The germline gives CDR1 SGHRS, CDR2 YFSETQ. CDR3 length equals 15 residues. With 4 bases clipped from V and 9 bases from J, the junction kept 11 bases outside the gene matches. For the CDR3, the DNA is TGCGCCAGCAGCGCACAGACAGGGGAAACCCGGGAGCTGTTTTTT. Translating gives CASSAQTGETRELFF.

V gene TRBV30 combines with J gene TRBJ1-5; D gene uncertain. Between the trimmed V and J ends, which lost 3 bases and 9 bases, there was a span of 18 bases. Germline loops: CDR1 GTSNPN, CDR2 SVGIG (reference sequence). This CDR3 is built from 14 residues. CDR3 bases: TGTGCCTGGAGAGCGGACGACGGCGATTCGCCCCAGCATTTT. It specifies CAWRADDGDSPQHF.

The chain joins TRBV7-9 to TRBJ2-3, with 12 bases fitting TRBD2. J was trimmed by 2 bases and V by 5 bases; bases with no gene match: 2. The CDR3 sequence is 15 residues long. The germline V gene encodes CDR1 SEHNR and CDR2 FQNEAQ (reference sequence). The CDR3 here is CASSPSGGATDTQYF. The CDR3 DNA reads TGTGCCAGCAGCCCTAGCGGGGGGGCCACAGATACGCAGTATTTT.

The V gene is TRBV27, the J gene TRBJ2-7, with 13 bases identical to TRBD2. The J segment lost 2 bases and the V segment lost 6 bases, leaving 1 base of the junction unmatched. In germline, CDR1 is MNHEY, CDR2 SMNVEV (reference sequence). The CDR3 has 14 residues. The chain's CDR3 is CASRLAGGTYEQYF. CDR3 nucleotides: TGTGCCAGCAGACTAGCGGGGGGGACCTACGAGCAGTACTTC.

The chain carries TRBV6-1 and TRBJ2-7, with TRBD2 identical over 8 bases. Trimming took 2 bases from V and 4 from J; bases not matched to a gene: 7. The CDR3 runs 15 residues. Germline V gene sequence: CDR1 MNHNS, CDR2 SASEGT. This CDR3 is CASSELGGGLYEQYF. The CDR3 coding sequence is TGTGCCAGCAGTGAATTGGGCGGGGGGTTGTACGAGCAGTACTTC.

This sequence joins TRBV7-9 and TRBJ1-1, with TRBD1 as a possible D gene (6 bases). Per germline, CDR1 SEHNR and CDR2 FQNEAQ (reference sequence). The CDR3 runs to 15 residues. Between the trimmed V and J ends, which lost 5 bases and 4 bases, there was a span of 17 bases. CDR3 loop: CASSLQGMGSTEAFF. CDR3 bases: TGTGCCAGCAGCCTACAGGGTATGGGCTCCACTGAAGCTTTCTTT.

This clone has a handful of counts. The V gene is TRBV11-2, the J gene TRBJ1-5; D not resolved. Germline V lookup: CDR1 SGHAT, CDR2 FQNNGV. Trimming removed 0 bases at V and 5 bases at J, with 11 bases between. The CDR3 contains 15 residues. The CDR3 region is CASSLDVQDYQPQHF. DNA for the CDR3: TGTGCCAGCAGCTTAGATGTGCAGGATTATCAGCCCCAGCATTTT.

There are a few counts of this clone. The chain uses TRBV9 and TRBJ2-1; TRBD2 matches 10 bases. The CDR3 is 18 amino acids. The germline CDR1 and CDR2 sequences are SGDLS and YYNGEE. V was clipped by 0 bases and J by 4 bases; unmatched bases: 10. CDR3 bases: TGTGCCAGCAGCGTAGACCCCAATCCTAGCGGGGGATACAATGAGCAGTTCTTC. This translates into CASSVDPNPSGGYNEQFF.

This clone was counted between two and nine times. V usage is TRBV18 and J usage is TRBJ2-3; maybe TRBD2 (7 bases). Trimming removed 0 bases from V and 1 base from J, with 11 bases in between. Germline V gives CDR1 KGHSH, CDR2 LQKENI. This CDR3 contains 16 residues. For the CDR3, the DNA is TGTGCCAGCTCACCACCGGAAGGGGGGGGCACAGATACGCAGTATTTT. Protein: CASSPPEGGGTDTQYF.

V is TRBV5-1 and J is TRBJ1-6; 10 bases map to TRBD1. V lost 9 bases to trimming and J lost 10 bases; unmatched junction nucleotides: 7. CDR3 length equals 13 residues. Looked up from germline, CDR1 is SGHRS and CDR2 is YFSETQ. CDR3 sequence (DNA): TGCGCCACTCGACAGGGGGCGAGATCACCCCTCCACTTT. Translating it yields CATRQGARSPLHF.

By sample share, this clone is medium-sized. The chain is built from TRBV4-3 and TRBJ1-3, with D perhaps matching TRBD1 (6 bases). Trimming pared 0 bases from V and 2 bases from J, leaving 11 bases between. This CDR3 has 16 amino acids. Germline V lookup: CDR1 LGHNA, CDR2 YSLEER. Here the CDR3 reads CASSQEQGFTGNTIYF. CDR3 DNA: TGCGCCAGCAGCCAAGAACAGGGTTTCACTGGAAACACCATATATTTT.

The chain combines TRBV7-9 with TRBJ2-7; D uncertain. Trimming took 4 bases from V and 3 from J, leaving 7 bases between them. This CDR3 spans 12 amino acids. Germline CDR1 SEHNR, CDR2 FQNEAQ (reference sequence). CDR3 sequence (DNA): TGTGCCAGCAGCTCCTACTACTACGAGCAGTACTTC. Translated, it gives CASSSYYYEQYF.

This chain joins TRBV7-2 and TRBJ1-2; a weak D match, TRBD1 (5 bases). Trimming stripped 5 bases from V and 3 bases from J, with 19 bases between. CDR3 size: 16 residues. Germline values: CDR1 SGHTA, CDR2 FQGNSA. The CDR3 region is CASSPTAGISHYGYTF. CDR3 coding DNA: TGTGCCAGCAGCCCTACCGCAGGGATTTCTCACTATGGCTACACCTTC.

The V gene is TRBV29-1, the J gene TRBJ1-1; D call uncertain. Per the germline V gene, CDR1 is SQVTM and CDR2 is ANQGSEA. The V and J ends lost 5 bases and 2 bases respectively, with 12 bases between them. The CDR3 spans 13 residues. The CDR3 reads CSVLTRINTEAFF. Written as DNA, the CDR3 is TGCAGCGTTTTGACACGGATTAACACTGAAGCTTTCTTT.

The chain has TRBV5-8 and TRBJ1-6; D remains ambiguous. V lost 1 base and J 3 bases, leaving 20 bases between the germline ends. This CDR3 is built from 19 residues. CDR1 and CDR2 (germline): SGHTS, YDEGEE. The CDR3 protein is CASSLIISRGSHYNSPLHF. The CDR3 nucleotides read TGTGCCAGCAGCTTGATCATCTCGAGAGGGTCCCACTATAATTCACCCCTCCACTTT.

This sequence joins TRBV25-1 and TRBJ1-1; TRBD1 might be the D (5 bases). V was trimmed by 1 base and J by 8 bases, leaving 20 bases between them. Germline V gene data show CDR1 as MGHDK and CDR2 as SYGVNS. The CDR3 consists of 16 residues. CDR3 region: CASSELGQVGGTEAFF. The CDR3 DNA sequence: TGTGCCAGCAGTGAATTGGGGCAGGTCGGGGGGACCGAAGCTTTCTTT.

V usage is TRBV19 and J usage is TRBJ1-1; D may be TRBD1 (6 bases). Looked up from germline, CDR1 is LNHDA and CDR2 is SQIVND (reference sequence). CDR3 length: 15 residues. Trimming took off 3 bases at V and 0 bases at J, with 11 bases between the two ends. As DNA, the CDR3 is TGTGCCAGTAGTATTATCACAGGGATGAACACTGAAGCTTTCTTT. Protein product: CASSIITGMNTEAFF.

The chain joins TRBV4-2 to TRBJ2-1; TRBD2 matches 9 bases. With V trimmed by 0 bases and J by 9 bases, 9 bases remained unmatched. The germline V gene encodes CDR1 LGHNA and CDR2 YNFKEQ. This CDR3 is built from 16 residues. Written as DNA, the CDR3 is TGTGCCAGCAGCCAAGAATTCGCGGGGGGGCGGGGTGAGCAGTTCTTC. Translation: CASSQEFAGGRGEQFF.

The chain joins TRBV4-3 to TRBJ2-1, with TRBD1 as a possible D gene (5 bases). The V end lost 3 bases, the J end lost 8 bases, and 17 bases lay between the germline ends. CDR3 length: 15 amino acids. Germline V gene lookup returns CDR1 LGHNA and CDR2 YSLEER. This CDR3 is CASSQSRGGVDEQFF. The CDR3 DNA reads TGCGCCAGCAGCCAGTCAAGGGGTGGGGTGGATGAGCAGTTCTTC.

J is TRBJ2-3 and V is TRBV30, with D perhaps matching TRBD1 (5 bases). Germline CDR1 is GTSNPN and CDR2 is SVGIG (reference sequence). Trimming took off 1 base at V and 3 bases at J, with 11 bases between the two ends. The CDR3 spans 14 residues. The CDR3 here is CAWSGGRVTDTQYF. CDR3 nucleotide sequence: TGTGCCTGGAGTGGCGGCAGGGTGACAGATACGCAGTATTTT. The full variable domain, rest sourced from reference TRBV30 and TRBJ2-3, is SQTIHQWPATLVQPVGSPLSLECTVEGTSNPNLYWYRQAAGRGLQLLFYSVGIGQISSEVPQNLSASRPQDRQFILSSKKLLLSDSGFYLCAWSGGRVTDTQYFGPGTRLTVL.

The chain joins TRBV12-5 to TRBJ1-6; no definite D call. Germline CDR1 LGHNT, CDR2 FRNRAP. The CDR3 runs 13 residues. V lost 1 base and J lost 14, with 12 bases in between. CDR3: CASGLAKSRALHF. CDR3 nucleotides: TGTGCTAGTGGTTTGGCCAAGTCTCGGGCCCTCCACTTT.

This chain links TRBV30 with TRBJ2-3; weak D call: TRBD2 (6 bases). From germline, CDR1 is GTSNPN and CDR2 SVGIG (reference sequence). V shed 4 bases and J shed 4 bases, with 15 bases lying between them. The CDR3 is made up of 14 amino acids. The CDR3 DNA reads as TGTGCCTGGAAATCGTTGCGGGGTGCAGATACGCAGTATTTT. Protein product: CAWKSLRGADTQYF. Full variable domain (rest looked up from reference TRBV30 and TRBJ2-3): SQTIHQWPATLVQPVGSPLSLECTVEGTSNPNLYWYRQAAGRGLQLLFYSVGIGQISSEVPQNLSASRPQDRQFILSSKKLLLSDSGFYLCAWKSLRGADTQYFGPGTRLTVL.

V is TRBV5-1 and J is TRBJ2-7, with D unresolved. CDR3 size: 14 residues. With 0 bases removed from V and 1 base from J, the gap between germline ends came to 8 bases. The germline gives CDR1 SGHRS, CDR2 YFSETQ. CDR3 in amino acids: CASSLGLDSYEQYF. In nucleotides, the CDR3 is TGCGCCAGCAGCTTGGGACTGGATTCCTACGAGCAGTACTTC.

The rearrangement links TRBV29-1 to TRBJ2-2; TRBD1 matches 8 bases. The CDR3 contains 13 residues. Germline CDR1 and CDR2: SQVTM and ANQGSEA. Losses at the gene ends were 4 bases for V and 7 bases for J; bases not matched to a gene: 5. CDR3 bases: TGCAGCGTTGGGCAGGGGGCAAGCGGGGAGCTGTTTTTT. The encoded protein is CSVGQGASGELFF.

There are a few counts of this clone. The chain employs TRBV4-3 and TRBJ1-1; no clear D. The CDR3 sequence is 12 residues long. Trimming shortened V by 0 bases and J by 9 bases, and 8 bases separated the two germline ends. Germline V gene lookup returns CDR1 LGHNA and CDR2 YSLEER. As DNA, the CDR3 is TGCGCCAGCAGCCAAGATGGAGAAAAAGCTTTCTTT. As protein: CASSQDGEKAFF.

The CDR3 region is CASSLGGQGAGANVLTF. CDR3 in DNA: TGCGCCAGCAGCTTGGGGGGACAGGGGGCTGGGGCCAACGTCCTGACTTTC. The chain combines TRBV5-1 with TRBJ2-6, with 11 bases identical to TRBD1. The CDR3 is made up of 17 amino acids. V shed 0 bases, J shed 2 bases, and the junction held 1 base outside the gene matches. Germline values: CDR1 SGHRS, CDR2 YFSETQ.

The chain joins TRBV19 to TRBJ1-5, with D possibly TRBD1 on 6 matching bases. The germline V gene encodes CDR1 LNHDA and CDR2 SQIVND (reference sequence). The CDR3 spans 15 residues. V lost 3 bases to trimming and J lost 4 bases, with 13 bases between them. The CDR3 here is CASSIRGAGNQPQHF. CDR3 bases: TGTGCCAGTAGTATCCGGGGGGCAGGGAATCAGCCCCAGCATTTT.